The clone carrying this T cell receptor (beta chain) showed up just a few times. Its antigen is currently unknown. This sample was included in a study of early T cells in non-severe SARS-CoV-2 infection. Points from the study as a whole: Using VDJdb, the matching emphasized anti-spike CD8 responses while missing private and CD4 specificities.

One entry per CDR3 protein, called by TCRdb with MiXCR from the 5' RACE reads. The sample includes 35,000 to 45,000 distinct CDR3 sequences, 5.5% to 6.5% of them seen just once. The CDR3 is 13 residues long. Germline values: CDR1 GTSNPN, CDR2 SVGIG (reference sequence). V was cut by 5 bases and J by 1 base, with 11 bases left in between. Sequenced: whole blood. The TCR was taken from an adult who was a healthcare worker with PCR-confirmed SARS-CoV-2 infection or an uninfected control (not recorded which). The rearrangement links TRBV30 to TRBJ1-1, with D tentatively TRBD1 (6 bases). CDR3 protein: CAWGQRANTEAFF. The CDR3 coding sequence is TGTGCCTGGGGACAGCGGGCGAACACTGAAGCTTTCTTT.